These T cell receptor beta chains were read from a single sample in a study of CD8+ T cells in alopecia areata. Profiled with immunoSEQ multiplex PCR; TCRdb holds only in-frame clones, not every one. The data show some 180,000 clones, approximately 51% seen once. Sequenced material: CD8+ T cells sorted from blood, taken around week 53, from a patient treated with tofacitinib. The origin of the receptors is a human donor with alopecia areata. The CDR3 runs from the conserved cysteine through the conserved F or W. A D gene is named only where the DNA matches it firmly. Size is stated for part of the rows, as once, few or many counts, or as a class when the clone is expanded.

d_gene,j_gene,v_gene,abundance,CDR3nt,CDR3aa
.,TRBJ2-7,TRBV13,.,TGTGCCAGCACCCTCGGGAAGGGCTACGAGCAGTACTTC,CASTLGKGYEQYF
.,TRBJ1-2,TRBV9,.,TGTGCCAGCAGCCCCGGGACACCCGGGGAGGGTGGCTACACCTTC,CASSPGTPGEGGYTF
.,TRBJ1-2,TRBV10-1,.,TGCGCCAGCAGTGACGGACTTTATGGCTACACCTTC,CASSDGLYGYTF
.,TRBJ2-7,TRBV11-2,once,TGTGCCAGCATTCCGGGACCCACGTTAGGGGACTACGAGCAGTACTTC,CASIPGPTLGDYEQYF
.,TRBJ1-2,TRBV2,.,TGTGCCAGCAGTGAAGCGCGGCGGACCTATGGCTACACCTTC,CASSEARRTYGYTF
.,TRBJ2-3,TRBV6-6,.,TGTGCCAGCAGTTACTCTTCGACAGATACGCAGTATTTT,CASSYSSTDTQYF
.,TRBJ2-3,TRBV6-5,.,TGTGCCAGCAGTTGGGAGGGGGGCGCAGATACGCAGTATTTT,CASSWEGGADTQYF
.,TRBJ2-3,TRBV2,.,TGTGCCAGCAGTGAATATGCTAGCGCGCGCACAGATACGCAGTATTTT,CASSEYASARTDTQYF
TRBD2,TRBJ2-4,TRBV7-2,.,TGTGCCAGCAGCTTAGGGGAGGGAACTATAGCCAAAAACATTCAGTACTTC,CASSLGEGTIAKNIQYF
.,TRBJ1-1,TRBV19,.,TGTGCCAGTAGAAGTATAGCCCGGCGGGGGGTGAGTACTGAAGCTTTCTTT,CASRSIARRGVSTEAFF
.,TRBJ1-1,TRBV7-9,.,TGTGCCAGCAGCTTAATCCTTGAAGCTTTCTTT,CASSLILEAFF
.,TRBJ2-2,TRBV29-1,.,TGCAGCGTTGTGGGGGCTGGCGGGGAGCTGTTTTTT,CSVVGAGGELFF
.,TRBJ1-2,TRBV10-2,few,TGCGCCAGCAGTGTGGGGGACGGCTACACCTTC,CASSVGDGYTF
TRBD2,TRBJ2-1,TRBV13,.,TGTGCCAGCAGCTTAGAGAACGGGGGGGACTACAATGAGCAGTTCTTC,CASSLENGGDYNEQFF
TRBD1,TRBJ1-1,TRBV19,few,TGTGCCAGTGCCCTTTTCGGGACAGGGGAAGCTTTCTTT,CASALFGTGEAFF
TRBD1,TRBJ1-6,TRBV6-5,.,TGTGCCAGCAGTTCGGGCAGGGGGCTTCGGAATTCACCCCTCCACTTT,CASSSGRGLRNSPLHF
.,TRBJ1-6,TRBV30,.,TGTGCCTGGACCAGAACAGCAGGGTCACCCCTCCACTTT,CAWTRTAGSPLHF
TRBD1,TRBJ2-2,TRBV2,.,TGTGCCAGCATTGGTTTATCGGGACAGACGAACACCGGGGAGCTGTTTTTT,CASIGLSGQTNTGELFF
.,TRBJ2-2,TRBV7-2,.,TGTGCCAGCAGCTTATTTGAGAGCGCGAACACCGGGGAGCTGTTTTTT,CASSLFESANTGELFF
.,TRBJ2-7,TRBV29-1,few,TGCAGCGTTGAAGATCGGACAGTGGGGTACGAGCAGTACTTC,CSVEDRTVGYEQYF
.,TRBJ2-1,TRBV13,medium-sized,TGTGCCAGCAGTACCCGGGGCGTTAATGAGCAGTTCTTC,CASSTRGVNEQFF
TRBD1,TRBJ2-2,TRBV30,.,TGTGCCTGGATTTCCGGGACAGCGAACACCGGGGAGCTGTTTTTT,CAWISGTANTGELFF
TRBD2,TRBJ2-7,TRBV4-1,few,TGCGCCAGCAGCTCCATCGGGGGGACCTACGAGCAGTACTTC,CASSSIGGTYEQYF
.,TRBJ1-2,TRBV6-1,.,TGTGCCAGCAGTGAGGTGCGGAGCTATGGCTACACCTTC,CASSEVRSYGYTF
TRBD1,TRBJ2-5,TRBV5-1,.,TGCGCCAGCAGCTTACAGGGGGGACAAGAGACCCAGTACTTC,CASSLQGGQETQYF
.,TRBJ2-7,TRBV7-8,.,TGTGCCAGCAGCCCCAGGGCCAGAATCTACGAGCAGTACTTC,CASSPRARIYEQYF